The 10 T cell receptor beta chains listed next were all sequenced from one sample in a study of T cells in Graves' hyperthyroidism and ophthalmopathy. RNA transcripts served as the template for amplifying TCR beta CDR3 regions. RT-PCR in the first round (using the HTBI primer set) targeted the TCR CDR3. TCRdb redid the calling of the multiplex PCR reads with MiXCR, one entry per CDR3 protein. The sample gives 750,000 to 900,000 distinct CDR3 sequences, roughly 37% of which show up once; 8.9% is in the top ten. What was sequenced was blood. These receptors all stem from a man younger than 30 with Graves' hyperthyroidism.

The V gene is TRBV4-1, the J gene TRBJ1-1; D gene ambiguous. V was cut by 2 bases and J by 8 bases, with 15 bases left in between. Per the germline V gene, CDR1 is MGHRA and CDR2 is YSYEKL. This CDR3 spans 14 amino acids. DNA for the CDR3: TGCGCCAGCAGCCAAAGCCGGGCCCTTACAGAAGCTTTCTTT. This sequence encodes CASSQSRALTEAFF.

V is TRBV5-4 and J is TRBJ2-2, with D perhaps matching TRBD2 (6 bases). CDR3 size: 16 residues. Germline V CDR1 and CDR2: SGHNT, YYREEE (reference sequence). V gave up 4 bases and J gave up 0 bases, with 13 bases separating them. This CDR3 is CASSAGRETNTGELFF. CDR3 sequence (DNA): TGTGCCAGCAGCGCGGGGCGGGAAACGAACACCGGGGAGCTGTTTTTT.

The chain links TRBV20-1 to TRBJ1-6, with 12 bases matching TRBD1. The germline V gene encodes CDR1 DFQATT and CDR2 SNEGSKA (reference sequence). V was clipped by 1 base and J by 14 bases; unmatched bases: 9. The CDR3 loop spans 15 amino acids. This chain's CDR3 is CSARVRGTGGSTLHF. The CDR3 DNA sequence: TGCAGTGCTAGAGTCCGGGGGACAGGGGGCAGCACCCTCCACTTT.

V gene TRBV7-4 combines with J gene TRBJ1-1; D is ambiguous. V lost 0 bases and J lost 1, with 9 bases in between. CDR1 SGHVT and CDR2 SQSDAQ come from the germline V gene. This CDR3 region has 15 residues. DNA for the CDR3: TGTGCCAGCAGCTTAGCATCCGAGGGGAACACTGAAGCTTTCTTT. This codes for CASSLASEGNTEAFF.

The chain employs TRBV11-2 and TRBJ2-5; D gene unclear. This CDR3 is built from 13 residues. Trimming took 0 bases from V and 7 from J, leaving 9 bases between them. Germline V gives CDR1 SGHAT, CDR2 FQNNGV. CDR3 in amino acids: CASSLEWQATQYF. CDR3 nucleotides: TGTGCCAGCAGCTTAGAATGGCAGGCGACCCAGTACTTC.

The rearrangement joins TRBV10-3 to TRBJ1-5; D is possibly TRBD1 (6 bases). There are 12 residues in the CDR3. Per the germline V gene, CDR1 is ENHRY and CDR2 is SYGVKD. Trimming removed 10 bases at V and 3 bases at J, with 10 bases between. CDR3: CATGQTNQPQHF. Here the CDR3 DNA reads TGTGCCACCGGACAGACCAATCAGCCCCAGCATTTT.

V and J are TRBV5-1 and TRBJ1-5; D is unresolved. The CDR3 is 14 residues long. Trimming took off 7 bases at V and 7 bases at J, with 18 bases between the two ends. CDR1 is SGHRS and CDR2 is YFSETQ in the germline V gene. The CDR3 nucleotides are TGCGCCAGCCAGGAGGGTTCCCCCCCCCAGCCCCAGCATTTT. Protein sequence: CASQEGSPPQPQHF.

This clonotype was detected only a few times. The CDR3 coding sequence is TGTGCCAGCAGCGTAGCTACGAGGACTAGCGGGAGGTCAGAGACCCAGTACTTC. Protein product: CASSVATRTSGRSETQYF. This rearrangement joins TRBV9 to TRBJ2-5, with TRBD2 matching 14 bases. Germline CDR1 SGDLS, CDR2 YYNGEE. Losses at the gene ends were 0 bases for V and 4 bases for J; bases not matched to a gene: 8. There are 18 residues in the CDR3.

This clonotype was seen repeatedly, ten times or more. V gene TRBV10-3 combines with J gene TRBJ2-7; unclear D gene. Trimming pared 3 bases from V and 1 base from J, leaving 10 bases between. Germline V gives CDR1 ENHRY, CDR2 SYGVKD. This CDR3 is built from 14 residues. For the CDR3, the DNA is TGTGCCATCAGTGATCGCGACGTTTCCTACGAGCAGTACTTC. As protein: CAISDRDVSYEQYF.

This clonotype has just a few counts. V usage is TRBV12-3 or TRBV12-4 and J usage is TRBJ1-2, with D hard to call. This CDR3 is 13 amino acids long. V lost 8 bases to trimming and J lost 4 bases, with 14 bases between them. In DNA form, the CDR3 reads TGTGCCAGCGCCGGCCCAGTGAGCTATGGCTACACCTTC. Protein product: CASAGPVSYGYTF.